In this sample, the clone carrying this T cell receptor beta chain turned up many times. Its specificity is unknown. This sample was included in a study of early stage breast cancer tumors. Study outcomes and limitations: Tumors had about 2.4-fold higher T cell density and higher clonality than adjacent normal breast tissue.

About 19-50 mg of tumor tissue was diced per sample. This table comes from immunoSEQ multiplex PCR, and its TCRdb copy is limited to in-frame clones, with some not included. The table lists some 28,000 clones, roughly 55% of them singletons. The clonotype comes from a person aged 45 to 59 with breast cancer. The sequenced sample consisted of breast tumor tissue.

The CDR3 DNA reads TGTGCCAGCAGGGTAACAGGGATCGGGAACACTGAAGCTTTCTTT. Its protein is CASRVTGIGNTEAFF. The chain combines TRBV6-1 with TRBJ1-1, with D tentatively TRBD1 (6 bases). The V end was cut by 6 bases, the J end by 1 base, with 15 bases between. Germline V CDR1 and CDR2: MNHNS, SASEGT. The length of the CDR3 is 15 residues.